Each of the 7 T cell receptor beta chains below was sequenced from the same sample in a study of CD8+ T cells in alopecia areata. Treatment indicated: oral pan-JAK inhibitor, 5-10 mg twice daily. Reverse transcription of extracted RNA yielded cDNA, which provided the sequencing template. Assay used: immunoSEQ multiplex PCR; TCRdb lists only in-frame clones, some missing. Of 85,000 to 110,000 clones in the sample, about nine tenths were seen once. The material sequenced was CD8+ T cells sorted from blood, taken around week 31, from a patient treated with tofacitinib. These receptors were taken from a human donor with alopecia areata.

The V call is TRBV12-5, the J call TRBJ2-1; D not certain. CDR3 size: 13 residues. Germline CDR1 is LGHNT and CDR2 is FRNRAP. V was shortened by 2 bases and J by 4 bases, with 6 bases between the two germline ends. The CDR3 DNA is TGTGCTAGTGGTTTGTTCGGGTACAATGAGCAGTTCTTC. This gives the protein CASGLFGYNEQFF. Complete variable domain (other parts from reference TRBV12-5 and TRBJ2-1): DARVTQTPRHKVTEMGQEVTMRCQPILGHNTVFWYRQTMMQGLELLAYFRNRAPLDDSGMPKDRFSAEMPDATLATLKIQPSEPRDSAVYFCASGLFGYNEQFFGPGTRLTVL.

The gene calls are TRBV27 and TRBJ2-7; 9 nucleotides line up with TRBD1. Losses at the gene ends were 7 bases for V and 6 bases for J; bases not matched to a gene: 10. CDR1 and CDR2 from the germline V gene are MNHEY and SMNVEV (reference sequence). CDR3 length equals 14 residues. This chain's CDR3 is CASTTGQGVGEQYF. The CDR3 coding sequence is TGTGCCAGCACCACGGGACAGGGTGTGGGCGAGCAGTACTTC.

This sequence joins TRBV5-6 and TRBJ2-7; no clear D gene. The CDR3 sequence is 13 residues long. V was clipped by 0 bases and J by 1 base, with 5 bases between them. Germline CDR1 reads SGHDT; CDR2 reads YYEEEE. CDR3 nucleotide sequence: TGTGCCAGCAGCTTGGGGGCGTCCTACGAGCAGTACTTC. Its translation: CASSLGASYEQYF.

This clone came up a few times. The chain joins TRBV6-5 to TRBJ2-7; the match to TRBD2 covers 7 bases. The CDR3 runs to 13 residues. V lost 5 bases, J lost 4 bases, and 5 bases stayed unmatched. Germline CDR1 reads MNHEY; CDR2 reads SVGAGI. The CDR3 loop reads CASSALGGYEQYF. CDR3 DNA sequence: TGTGCCAGCAGTGCCTTGGGGGGGTACGAGCAGTACTTC.

CDR3 DNA sequence: TGCGCCAGCAGCTCGGAAGGACGGAACAATGAGCAGTTCTTC. It codes for CASSSEGRNNEQFF. The J gene is TRBJ2-1, the V gene TRBV5-1; unclear D gene. This CDR3 has 14 amino acids. V was trimmed by 3 bases and J by 5 bases, leaving 12 bases between them. Germline-derived CDR1 and CDR2 are SGHRS and YFSETQ.

The table lists this clone with a few counts. The chain joins TRBV9 to TRBJ1-1; no reliable D call. Germline assignment: CDR1 SGDLS and CDR2 YYNGEE. CDR3 size: 13 residues. With 3 bases removed from V and 1 base from J, the gap between germline ends came to 7 bases. CDR3 loop: CASSGGGNTEAFF. The CDR3 nucleotides read TGTGCCAGCAGCGGCGGAGGGAACACTGAAGCTTTCTTT.

This clone has just a few counts. The rearrangement joins TRBV10-3 to TRBJ1-5, with D possibly being TRBD1 (5 bases). The CDR3 sequence is 14 residues long. Germline loops: CDR1 ENHRY, CDR2 SYGVKD. Trimming cost V 3 bases and J 1 base, with 7 bases left between them. The CDR3 coding sequence is TGTGCCATCAGTGACAGGGCGAGCAATCAGCCCCAGCATTTT. This sequence encodes CAISDRASNQPQHF.